This T cell receptor (beta chain) was recorded in a study of T cell responses to AZD1222 COVID-19 vaccine (dated by TCRdb to about 2021). About the study as a whole: Because spike-specific TCR depth and breadth did not differ between the two schedules, AZD1222 recipients who got a second dose at roughly 4 weeks were pooled with those who got a second dose at roughly 12 weeks. TCR sequencing covered about 230 trial participants: 207 given two doses of AZD1222 and about 26 given two doses of MenACWY control vaccine. Trial participants were enrolled by age into subgroups of 18-55, 56-69 and 70-plus years, and around 150, 28 and 57 TCR-sequenced participants, respectively, were included in these subgroups.

The study at large found these results: Reportedly, close to half of the unique spike-specific TCRs recognized epitopes lying outside the regions that are mutated in the B.1.351 and B.1.1.7 variants. Spike-specific TCR breadth and depth rose significantly after two AZD1222 doses compared with day 0 and with MenACWY recipients. CD4 TCRs associated with the vaccine covered the entire spike protein, and the dominant responses were in regions 160-218 and 743-854. Only six or seven AZD1222 recipients were SARS-CoV-2 seropositive at baseline, limiting conclusions about previously exposed vaccinees. Participants were mostly white British, with more females than males. The authors suggested clonal diversity may have been underestimated. Because no samples from the day 14 peak response were available, repertoires could be characterized only after the peak T cell response. The 56-69-year group was small, and its depth increase did not reach significance, likely because of low power.

To note about this clone: The specificity of this receptor is unknown. The input lacks base qualities; no much larger clone sits a single base away.

The CDR3 regions of human TCRbeta chains were subjected to immunosequencing. The study's own analysis went as follows. Repertoire TCRs were checked for matches against a reference library of SARS-CoV-2-specific TCRs that had been generated using the MIRA antigen-specificity platform. Breadth was defined as the fraction of unique TCRs that were SARS-CoV-2-associated, and depth was defined as the fraction of total T cells that were SARS-CoV-2-associated. Using the MIRA data, every spike-specific TCR was mapped to the spike region that the TCR reacted to and assigned to either a CD4 or a CD8 class. Log10-transformed breadth and depth values were compared by one-way ANOVA with Sidak's multiple comparisons tests. TCRdb took over this immuneACCESS table, retaining in-frame rearrangements with V and J assigned. Such tables are incomplete; in checked studies, under half of the missing clones stem from an unresolved V gene, and the remainder is unexplained. The V and J calls and clone size come from that table; D and trimming were worked out from the DNA. This sample holds roughly 180,000 clones; about 91% were observed only once. Of the sample, approximately 2% is held by the ten largest clones.

The germline V gene (reference sequence) specifies GTSNPN as CDR1 and SVGIG as CDR2. Clipping removes 4 bases from V and 7 bases from J, with 4 as the unmatched junction base count. Reading from cysteine to phenylalanine, the CDR3 counts 12 amino acids. The CDR3 DNA has 36 bases and is translated from base 1. Explained via the paper, the time point label denotes: baseline before first vaccination. Vaccinee samples came from UK trials COV001 and COV002, including a single-blind randomized controlled phase 2/3 trial of AZD1222 (ChAdOx1 nCoV-19) in healthy adults. For TCRbeta chain sequencing, PBMC samples from trial participants were taken at day 0 and at day 28 after the second dose.

The chain uses TRBV30 and TRBJ2-7, and 10 junctional nucleotides match TRBD2. The receptor was derived from an adult in good health. Sample: peripheral blood, taken on day 0 of AZD1222 vaccination. The DNA is TGTGCCTGGACTAGCGGGAGTTTAGAGCAGTACTTC. Translated, this is CAWTSGSLEQYF.